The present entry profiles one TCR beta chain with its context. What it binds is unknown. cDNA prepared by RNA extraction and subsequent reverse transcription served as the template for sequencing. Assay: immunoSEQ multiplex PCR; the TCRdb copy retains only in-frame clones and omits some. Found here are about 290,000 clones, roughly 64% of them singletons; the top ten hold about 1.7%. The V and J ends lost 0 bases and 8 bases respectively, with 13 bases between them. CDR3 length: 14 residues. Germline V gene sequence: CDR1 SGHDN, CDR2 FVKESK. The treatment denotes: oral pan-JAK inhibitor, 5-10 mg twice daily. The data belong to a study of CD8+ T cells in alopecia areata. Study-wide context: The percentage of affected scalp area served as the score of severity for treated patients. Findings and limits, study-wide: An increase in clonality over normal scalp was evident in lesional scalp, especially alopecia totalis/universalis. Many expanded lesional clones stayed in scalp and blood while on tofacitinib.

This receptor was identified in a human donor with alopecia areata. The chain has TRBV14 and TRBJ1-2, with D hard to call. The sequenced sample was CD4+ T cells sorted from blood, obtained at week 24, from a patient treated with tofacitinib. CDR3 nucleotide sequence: TGTGCCAGCAGCCAAGATCTCGGGGTAGGAGGCTACACCTTC. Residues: CASSQDLGVGGYTF.